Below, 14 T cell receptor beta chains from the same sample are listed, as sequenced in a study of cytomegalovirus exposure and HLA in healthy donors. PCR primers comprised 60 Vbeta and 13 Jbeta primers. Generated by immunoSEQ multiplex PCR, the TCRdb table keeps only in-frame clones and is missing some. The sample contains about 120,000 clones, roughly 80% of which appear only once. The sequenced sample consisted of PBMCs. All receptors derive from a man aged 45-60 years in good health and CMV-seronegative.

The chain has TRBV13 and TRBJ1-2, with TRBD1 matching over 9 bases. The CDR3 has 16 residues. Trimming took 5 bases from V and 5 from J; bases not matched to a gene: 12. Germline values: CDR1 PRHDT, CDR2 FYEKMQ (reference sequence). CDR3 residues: CASSPGTGTDIYGYTF. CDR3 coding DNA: TGTGCCAGCAGCCCAGGGACAGGGACGGATATTTATGGCTACACCTTC.

The CDR3 loop reads CASSPRARGDTQYF. The CDR3 nucleotides are TGTGCCAGCAGCCCTAGGGCCCGGGGGGATACGCAGTATTTT. The chain carries TRBV11-2 and TRBJ2-3; a weak D match, TRBD2 (6 bases). This CDR3 has 14 amino acids. V was shortened by 5 bases and J by 6 bases, with 15 bases between the two germline ends. In germline, CDR1 is SGHAT, CDR2 FQNNGV.

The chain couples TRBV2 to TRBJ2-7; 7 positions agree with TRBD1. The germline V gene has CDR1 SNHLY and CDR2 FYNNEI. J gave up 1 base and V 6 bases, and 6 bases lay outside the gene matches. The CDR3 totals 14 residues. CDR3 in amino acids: CASRSGTVSYEQYF. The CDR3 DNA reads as TGTGCCAGCAGGTCAGGGACAGTTTCCTACGAGCAGTACTTC.

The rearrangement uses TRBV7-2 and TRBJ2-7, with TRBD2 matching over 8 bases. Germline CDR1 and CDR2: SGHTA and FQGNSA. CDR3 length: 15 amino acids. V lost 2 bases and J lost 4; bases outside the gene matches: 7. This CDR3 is CASSLTGGGLYEQYF. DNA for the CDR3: TGTGCCAGCAGCTTAACGGGGGGGGGATTATACGAGCAGTACTTC.

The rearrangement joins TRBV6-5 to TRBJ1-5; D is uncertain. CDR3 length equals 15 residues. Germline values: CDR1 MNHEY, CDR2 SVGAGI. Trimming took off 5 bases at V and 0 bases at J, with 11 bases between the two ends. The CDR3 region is CASSRTVNSNQPQHF. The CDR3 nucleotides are TGTGCCAGCAGTCGAACAGTTAATAGCAATCAGCCCCAGCATTTT.

The CDR3 here is CASSFPGTGYRETQYF. CDR3 in DNA: TGTGCCAGCAGCTTCCCCGGGACAGGGTATCGAGAGACCCAGTACTTC. The chain carries TRBV7-2 and TRBJ2-5; 9 positions agree with TRBD1. Germline assignment: CDR1 SGHTA and CDR2 FQGNSA. The length of the CDR3 is 16 residues. V lost 3 bases, J lost 4 bases, and 9 bases stayed unmatched.

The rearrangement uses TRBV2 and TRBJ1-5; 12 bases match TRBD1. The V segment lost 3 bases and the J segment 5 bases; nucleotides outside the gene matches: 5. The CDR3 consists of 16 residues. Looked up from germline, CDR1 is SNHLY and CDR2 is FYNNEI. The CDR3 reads CASSDRGQGAHQPQHF. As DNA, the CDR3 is TGTGCCAGCAGTGACCGGGGACAGGGGGCTCATCAGCCCCAGCATTTT.

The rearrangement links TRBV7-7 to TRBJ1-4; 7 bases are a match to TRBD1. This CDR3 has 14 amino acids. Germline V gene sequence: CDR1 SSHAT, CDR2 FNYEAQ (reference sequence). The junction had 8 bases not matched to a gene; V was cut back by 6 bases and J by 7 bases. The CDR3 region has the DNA TGTGCCAGCAGGCCGGCAGGGGGTAGTGAAAAACTGTTTTTT. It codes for CASRPAGGSEKLFF. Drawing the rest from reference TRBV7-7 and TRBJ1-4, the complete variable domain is GAGVSQSPRYKVTKRGQDVTLRCDPISSHATLYWYQQALGQGPEFLTYFNYEAQPDKSGLPSDRFSAERPEGSISTLTIQRTEQRDSAMYRCASRPAGGSEKLFFGSGTQLSVL.

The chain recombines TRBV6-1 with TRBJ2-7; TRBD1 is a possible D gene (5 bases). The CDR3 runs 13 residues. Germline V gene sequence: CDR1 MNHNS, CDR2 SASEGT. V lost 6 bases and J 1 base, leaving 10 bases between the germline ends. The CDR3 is CASRTVGSYEQYF. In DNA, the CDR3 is TGTGCCAGCAGGACAGTGGGGTCCTACGAGCAGTACTTC.

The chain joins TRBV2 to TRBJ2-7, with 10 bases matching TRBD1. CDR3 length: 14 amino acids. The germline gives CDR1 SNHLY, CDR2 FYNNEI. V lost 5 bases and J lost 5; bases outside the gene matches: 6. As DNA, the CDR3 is TGTGCCAGCAGTCCGGGACAGGGGATCCACGAGCAGTACTTC. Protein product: CASSPGQGIHEQYF.

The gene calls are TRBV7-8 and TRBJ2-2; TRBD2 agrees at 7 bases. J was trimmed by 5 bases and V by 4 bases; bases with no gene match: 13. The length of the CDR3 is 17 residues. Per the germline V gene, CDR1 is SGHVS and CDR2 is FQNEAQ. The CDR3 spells CASSWAGGGLRTGELFF. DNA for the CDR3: TGTGCCAGCAGCTGGGCGGGCGGGGGATTGAGAACCGGGGAGCTGTTTTTT.

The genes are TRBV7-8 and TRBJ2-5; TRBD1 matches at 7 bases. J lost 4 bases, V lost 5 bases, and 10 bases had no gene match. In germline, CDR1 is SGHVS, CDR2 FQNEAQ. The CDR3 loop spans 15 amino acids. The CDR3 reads CASSIGQASRETQYF. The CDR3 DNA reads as TGTGCCAGCAGCATAGGACAGGCGAGTAGAGAGACCCAGTACTTC.

Written as DNA, the CDR3 is TGTGCCAGCTTCAGATCGAGCACAGATACGCAGTATTTT. It is translated as CASFRSSTDTQYF. The chain employs TRBV18 and TRBJ2-3; no reliable D call. The V end lost 7 bases, the J end lost 0 bases, and 8 bases lay between the germline ends. Germline V lookup: CDR1 KGHSH, CDR2 LQKENI. The CDR3 contains 13 residues.

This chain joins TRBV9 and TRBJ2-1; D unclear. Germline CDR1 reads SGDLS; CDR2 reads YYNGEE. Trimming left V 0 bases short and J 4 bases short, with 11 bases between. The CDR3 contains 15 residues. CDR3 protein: CASSVGTAVYNEQFF. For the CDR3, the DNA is TGTGCCAGCAGCGTAGGTACAGCCGTATACAATGAGCAGTTCTTC.